The present T cell receptor (beta chain) was sequenced within a study of human T cells and chemical hapten exposure. Across the study: The study sensitized with 2% DPC on an approximately 2 cm by approximately 2 cm patch of upper inner arm skin.

Germline V gene lookup returns CDR1 SGHRS and CDR2 YFSETQ. V shed 7 bases and J shed 0 bases, with 13 bases lying between them. CDR3 length: 15 residues. Stated time point: patch test 1, 2 weeks after DPC sensitization. Treatment meaning: therapeutic diphenylcyclopropenone sensitization with weekly scalp DPC. Each CDR3 protein is one row after TCRdb ran MiXCR on the RACE reads. The table records 300,000 to 400,000 distinct CDR3 sequences, around 7% of them present only once. The clonotype originates from a woman between 18 and 30 years old with alopecia areata. Some clones in this sample may be carry-over from other donors' samples. This sample comprised whole blood, obtained in connection with sensitization to the hapten diphenylcyclopropenone (DPC). V gene TRBV5-1 combines with J gene TRBJ1-4; D may be TRBD1 (6 bases). The CDR3 DNA reads as TGCGCCAGCCGTAGAACAGGGACAACTAATGAAAAACTGTTTTTT. It translates to CASRRTGTTNEKLFF.